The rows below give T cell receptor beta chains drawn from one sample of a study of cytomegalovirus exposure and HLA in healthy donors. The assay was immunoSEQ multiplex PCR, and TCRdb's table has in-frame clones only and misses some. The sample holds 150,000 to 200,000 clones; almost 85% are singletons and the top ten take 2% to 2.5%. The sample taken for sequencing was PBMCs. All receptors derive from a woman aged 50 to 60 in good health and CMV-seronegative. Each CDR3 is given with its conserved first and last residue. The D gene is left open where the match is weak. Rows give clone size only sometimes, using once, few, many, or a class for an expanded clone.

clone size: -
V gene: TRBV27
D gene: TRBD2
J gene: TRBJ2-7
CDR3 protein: CASSLGGGLAGTYEQYF
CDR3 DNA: TGTGCCAGCAGTTTAGGAGGGGGACTAGCGGGCACCTACGAGCAGTACTTC

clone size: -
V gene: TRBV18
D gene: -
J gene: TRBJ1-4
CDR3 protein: CASSPYFKEKLFF
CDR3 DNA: TGTGCCAGCTCGCCTTACTTTAAGGAAAAACTGTTTTTT

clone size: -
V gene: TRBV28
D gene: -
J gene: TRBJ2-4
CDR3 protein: CASSSLDRLVRAKNIQYF
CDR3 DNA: TGTGCCAGCAGTTCGCTGGACCGACTAGTTCGAGCCAAAAACATTCAGTACTTC

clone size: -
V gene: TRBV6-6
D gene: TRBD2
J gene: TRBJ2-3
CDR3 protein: CASSYFGTSGTDTQYF
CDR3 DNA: TGTGCCAGCAGTTACTTCGGGACTAGCGGCACAGATACGCAGTATTTT

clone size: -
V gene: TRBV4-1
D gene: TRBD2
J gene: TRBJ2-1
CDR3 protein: CASSQDSPGLAGGSVQFF
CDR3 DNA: TGCGCCAGCAGCCAAGATAGCCCCGGACTAGCGGGAGGAAGCGTGCAGTTCTTC

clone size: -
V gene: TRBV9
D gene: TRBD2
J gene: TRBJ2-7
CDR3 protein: CASSVDGRAGYEQYF
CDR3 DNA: TGTGCCAGCAGCGTAGATGGGAGGGCGGGATACGAGCAGTACTTC

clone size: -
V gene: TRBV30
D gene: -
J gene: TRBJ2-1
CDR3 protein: CAWSTRGPEQFF
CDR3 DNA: TGTGCCTGGAGTACCAGGGGTCCTGAGCAGTTCTTC

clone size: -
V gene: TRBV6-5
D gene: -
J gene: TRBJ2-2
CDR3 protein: CATFGRVNTGELFF
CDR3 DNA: TGTGCCACCTTTGGCAGGGTGAACACCGGGGAGCTGTTTTTT

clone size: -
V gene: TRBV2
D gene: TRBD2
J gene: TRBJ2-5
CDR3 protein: CASSGGVTSGRGETQYF
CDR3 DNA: TGTGCCAGCAGTGGGGGGGTTACTAGCGGGAGAGGGGAGACCCAGTACTTC

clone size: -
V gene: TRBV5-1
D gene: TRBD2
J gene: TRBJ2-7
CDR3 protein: CASSLAPSGSYEQYF
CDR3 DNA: TGCGCCAGCAGCTTGGCACCTAGCGGGAGCTACGAGCAGTACTTC

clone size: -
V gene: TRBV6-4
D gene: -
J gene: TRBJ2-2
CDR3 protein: CASSPVNTGELFF
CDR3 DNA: TGTGCCAGCAGCCCAGTGAACACCGGGGAGCTGTTTTTT

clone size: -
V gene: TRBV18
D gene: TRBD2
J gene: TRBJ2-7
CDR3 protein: CASSPAGTRDYEQYF
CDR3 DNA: TGTGCCAGCTCACCAGCTGGGACTAGAGACTACGAGCAGTACTTC

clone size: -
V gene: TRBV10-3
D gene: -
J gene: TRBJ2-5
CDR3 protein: CAIGTQRGTQYF
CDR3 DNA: TGTGCCATCGGGACACAAAGAGGGACCCAGTACTTC

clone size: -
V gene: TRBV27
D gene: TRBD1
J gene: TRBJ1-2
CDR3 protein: CASSSEGRGYGYTF
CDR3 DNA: TGTGCCAGCAGTTCCGAGGGCAGGGGGTATGGCTACACCTTC

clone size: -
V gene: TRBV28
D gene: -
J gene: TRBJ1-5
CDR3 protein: CASLAGAYSNQPQHF
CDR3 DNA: TGTGCCTCCCTGGCAGGGGCTTATAGCAATCAGCCCCAGCATTTT

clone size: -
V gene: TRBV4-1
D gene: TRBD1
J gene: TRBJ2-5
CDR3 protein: CASSQETGGITETQYF
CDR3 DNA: TGCGCCAGCAGCCAGGAGACAGGGGGCATTACGGAGACCCAGTACTTC

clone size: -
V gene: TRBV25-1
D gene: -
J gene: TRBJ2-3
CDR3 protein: CASSESATNTQYF
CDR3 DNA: TGTGCCAGCAGTGAATCAGCGACGAATACGCAGTATTTT

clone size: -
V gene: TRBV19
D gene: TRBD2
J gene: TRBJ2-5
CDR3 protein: CASSTGLAVQETQYF
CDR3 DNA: TGTGCCAGTAGTACGGGACTAGCGGTACAAGAGACCCAGTACTTC

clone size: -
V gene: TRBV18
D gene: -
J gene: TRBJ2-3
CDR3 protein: CASSPRPSTDTQYF
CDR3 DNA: TGTGCCAGCTCACCACGGCCCTCCACAGATACGCAGTATTTT

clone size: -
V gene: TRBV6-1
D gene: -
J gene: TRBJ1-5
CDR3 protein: CASEGGNQPQHF
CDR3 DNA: TGTGCCAGCGAGGGTGGCAATCAGCCCCAGCATTTT

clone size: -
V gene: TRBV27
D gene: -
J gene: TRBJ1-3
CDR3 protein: CASRATADSGNTIYF
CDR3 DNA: TGTGCCAGCAGAGCCACAGCCGACTCTGGAAACACCATATATTTT

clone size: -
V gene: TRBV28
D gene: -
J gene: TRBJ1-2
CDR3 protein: CASSYPERGGNYGYTF
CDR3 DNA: TGTGCCAGCAGTTACCCCGAGCGGGGAGGTAACTATGGCTACACCTTC

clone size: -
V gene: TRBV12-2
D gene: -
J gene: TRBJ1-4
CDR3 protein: CASRPWAGLATNEKLFF
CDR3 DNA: TGTGCAAGTCGCCCTTGGGCGGGTTTAGCAACTAATGAAAAACTGTTTTTT

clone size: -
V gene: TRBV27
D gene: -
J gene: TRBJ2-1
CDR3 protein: CASSFPGGPRQFF
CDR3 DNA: TGTGCCAGCAGTTTCCCCGGGGGACCTAGACAGTTCTTC

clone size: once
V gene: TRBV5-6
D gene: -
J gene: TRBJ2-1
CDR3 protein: CASSLGSPGPYNEQFF
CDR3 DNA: TGTGCCAGCAGCTTGGGATCACCCGGTCCCTACAATGAGCAGTTCTTC

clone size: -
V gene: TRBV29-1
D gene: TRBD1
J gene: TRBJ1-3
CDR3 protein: CSVRDRAGNTIYF
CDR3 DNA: TGCAGCGTTCGAGACAGGGCTGGAAACACCATATATTTT

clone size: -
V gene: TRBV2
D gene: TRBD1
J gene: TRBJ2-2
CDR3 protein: CASSRRDRSGELFF
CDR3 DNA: TGTGCCAGCAGCCGACGGGACAGGTCCGGGGAGCTGTTTTTT

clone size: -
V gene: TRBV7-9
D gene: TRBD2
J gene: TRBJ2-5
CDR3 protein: CASSSGLAGALQETQYF
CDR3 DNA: TGTGCCAGCAGCTCCGGACTAGCGGGAGCTCTCCAAGAGACCCAGTACTTC

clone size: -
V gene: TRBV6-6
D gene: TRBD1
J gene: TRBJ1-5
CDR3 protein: CASSYSDRGSNQPQHF
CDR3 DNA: TGTGCCAGCAGTTACTCGGACAGGGGAAGCAATCAGCCCCAGCATTTT

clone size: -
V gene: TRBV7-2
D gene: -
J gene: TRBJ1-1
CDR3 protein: CASSSGIPVGNTEAFF
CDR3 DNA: TGTGCCAGCAGCTCGGGGATCCCGGTAGGGAACACTGAAGCTTTCTTT

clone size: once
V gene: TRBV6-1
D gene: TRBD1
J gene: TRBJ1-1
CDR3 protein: CASSPGQAMNTEAFF
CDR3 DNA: TGTGCCAGCAGTCCCGGACAGGCGATGAACACTGAAGCTTTCTTT

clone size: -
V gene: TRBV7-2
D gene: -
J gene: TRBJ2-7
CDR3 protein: CASSLAGLGEQYF
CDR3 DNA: TGTGCCAGCAGCTTAGCTGGACTGGGCGAGCAGTACTTC

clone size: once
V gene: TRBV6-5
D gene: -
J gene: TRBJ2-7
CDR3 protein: CASSYVRGYEQYF
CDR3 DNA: TGTGCCAGCAGTTACGTCCGGGGCTACGAGCAGTACTTC

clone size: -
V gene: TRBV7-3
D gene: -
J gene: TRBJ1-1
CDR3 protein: CASSLQGPVIANTEAFF
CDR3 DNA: TGTGCCAGCAGCTTACAGGGCCCCGTTATTGCAAACACTGAAGCTTTCTTT

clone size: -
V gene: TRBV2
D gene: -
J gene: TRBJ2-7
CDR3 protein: CASKELYEQYF
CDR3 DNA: TGTGCCAGCAAAGAACTGTACGAGCAGTACTTC

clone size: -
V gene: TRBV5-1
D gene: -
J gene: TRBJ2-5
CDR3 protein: CASSLVRGMGAEETQYF
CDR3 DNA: TGCGCCAGCAGCTTGGTTCGGGGAATGGGAGCAGAAGAGACCCAGTACTTC

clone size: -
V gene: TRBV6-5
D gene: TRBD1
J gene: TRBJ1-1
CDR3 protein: CASSYSGQGPNTEAFF
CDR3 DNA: TGTGCCAGCAGTTACTCGGGACAGGGGCCCAACACTGAAGCTTTCTTT

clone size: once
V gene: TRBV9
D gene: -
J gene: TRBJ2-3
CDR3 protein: CASSVAISTDTQYF
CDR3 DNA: TGTGCCAGCAGCGTAGCTATAAGCACAGATACGCAGTATTTT

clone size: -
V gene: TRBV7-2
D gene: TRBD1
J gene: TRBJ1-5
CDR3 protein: CASSLNRGAGQPQHF
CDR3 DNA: TGTGCCAGCAGCTTGAACAGGGGGGCCGGTCAGCCCCAGCATTTT

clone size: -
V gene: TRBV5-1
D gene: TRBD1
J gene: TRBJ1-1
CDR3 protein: CASSAGTGSTEAFF
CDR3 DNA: TGCGCCAGCAGCGCCGGGACAGGGAGCACTGAAGCTTTCTTT

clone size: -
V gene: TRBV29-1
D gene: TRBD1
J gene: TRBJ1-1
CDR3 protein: CSVVGQTNTEAFF
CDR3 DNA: TGCAGCGTTGTGGGACAGACAAACACTGAAGCTTTCTTT

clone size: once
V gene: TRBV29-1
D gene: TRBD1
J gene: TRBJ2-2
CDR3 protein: CSVRGQENTGELFF
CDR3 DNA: TGCAGCGTGAGGGGACAGGAGAACACCGGGGAGCTGTTTTTT

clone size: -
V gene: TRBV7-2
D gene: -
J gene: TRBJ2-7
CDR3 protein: CASSPVLYEQYF
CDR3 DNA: TGTGCCAGCAGCCCCGTCCTCTACGAGCAGTACTTC

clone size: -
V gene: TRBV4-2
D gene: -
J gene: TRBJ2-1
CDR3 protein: CASSQLSSYNEQFF
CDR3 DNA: TGTGCCAGCAGCCAACTTAGCTCCTACAATGAGCAGTTCTTC

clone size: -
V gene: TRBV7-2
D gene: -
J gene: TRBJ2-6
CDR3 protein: CASSSSGGSLSGANVLTF
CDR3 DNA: TGTGCCAGCAGCTCTTCGGGGGGCTCCCTCTCTGGGGCCAACGTCCTGACTTTC

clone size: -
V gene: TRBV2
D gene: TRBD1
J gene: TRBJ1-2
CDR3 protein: CASRSGTGVLGYTF
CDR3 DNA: TGTGCCAGCAGGTCCGGGACAGGGGTTTTGGGCTACACCTTC

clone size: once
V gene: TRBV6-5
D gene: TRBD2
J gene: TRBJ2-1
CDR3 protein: CASSYPRAGGYNEQFF
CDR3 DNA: TGTGCCAGCAGTTACCCTAGGGCGGGAGGCTACAATGAGCAGTTCTTC

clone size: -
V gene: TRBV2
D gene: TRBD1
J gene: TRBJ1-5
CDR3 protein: CASSEALGQGRDQPQHF
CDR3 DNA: TGTGCCAGCAGTGAAGCCTTGGGACAGGGAAGGGATCAGCCCCAGCATTTT